This section outlines one T cell receptor (beta chain) sequence together with its context. The antigen is not known. The data were taken from a study of T-cell memory formation after mild COVID-19. General study results and limits: Contracting clones from day 15 to 85 had balanced CD4/CD8; later expanders favoured CD4+.

TCRdb ran MiXCR on the 5' RACE reads and lists one entry per CDR3 protein. The profile shows 300,000 or so distinct CDR3 sequences, around 15% of them singletons. This receptor was identified in a man younger than 35 who had mild COVID-19 (a few samples of this study predate the infection). Cell type and time point are not known. Material: PBMCs or a T cell subset sorted from them (not recorded which).

The DNA for the CDR3 is TGCAGCGGACTCACCCCGGGACAAGATACGCAGTATTTT. Its protein product is CSGLTPGQDTQYF. This rearrangement joins TRBV29-1 to TRBJ2-3, with D tentatively TRBD1 (6 bases). The CDR3 is made up of 13 amino acids. With 7 bases removed from V and 5 bases from J, the gap between germline ends came to 16 bases. CDR1 SQVTM and CDR2 ANQGSEA come from the germline V gene.